The 7 T cell receptor beta chains in this list originate from one sample, sequenced in a study of T cells in Graves' hyperthyroidism and ophthalmopathy. RNA transcripts yielded amplified TCR beta CDR3 regions. Carried out on the TCR CDR3, a first-round RT-PCR used the HTBI primer set. TCRdb called the multiplex PCR reads again in MiXCR, with one record for every CDR3 protein. Of roughly 380,000 distinct CDR3 sequences in the sample, roughly an eighth are singletons; the top ten hold 5% to 6.5%. The sequenced sample was blood. These receptors were obtained from a woman between 18 and 30 years old with Graves' hyperthyroidism.

In this sample, this clonotype turned up many times. This rearrangement joins TRBV27 to TRBJ2-2; D unresolved. The germline V and J ends were trimmed by 0 bases and 5 bases, with 10 bases remaining between them. The length of the CDR3 is 15 residues. The germline gives CDR1 MNHEY, CDR2 SMNVEV (reference sequence). CDR3: CASSLSSGFTGELFF. In DNA, the CDR3 is TGTGCCAGCAGTTTATCCTCCGGTTTTACCGGGGAGCTGTTTTTT.

In this sample, this clonotype turned up a few times. This sequence joins TRBV6-1 and TRBJ2-7; 8 nucleotides match TRBD2. This CDR3 is built from 15 residues. Trimming removed 5 bases from V and 3 bases from J; junction bases left unmatched: 9. Germline values: CDR1 MNHNS, CDR2 SASEGT. CDR3 in DNA: TGTGCCAGCAGTTCCCCGGGACTAGTGAACTACGAGCAGTACTTC. Translating gives CASSSPGLVNYEQYF.

This clonotype has at least ten counts. The chain carries TRBV12-3 or TRBV12-4 and TRBJ2-5; 7 bases are a match to TRBD1. With V trimmed by 3 bases and J by 11 bases, 6 bases remained unmatched. CDR3 size: 12 residues. The CDR3 DNA is TGTGCCAGCAGTTTCCCGGGACAGCTACAGTACTTC. It yields the protein CASSFPGQLQYF.

This clonotype was found a few times. This chain uses TRBV19 with TRBJ2-1; 7 bases fit TRBD2. CDR3 size: 15 residues. Germline loops: CDR1 LNHDA, CDR2 SQIVND (reference sequence). V dropped 6 bases and J dropped 9; count of bases not matched to a gene: 14. CDR3 amino acids: CASSSSLAGATEQFF. The CDR3 bases are TGTGCCAGTAGCTCCAGCTTGGCGGGAGCGACTGAGCAGTTCTTC.

The table lists this clonotype with many counts. V gene TRBV30 combines with J gene TRBJ2-7, with a weak D call TRBD1 (6 bases). The CDR3 has 12 residues. CDR1 and CDR2 from the germline V gene are GTSNPN and SVGIG (reference sequence). V lost 0 bases to trimming and J lost 3 bases, with 6 bases between them. CDR3 DNA: TGTGCCTGGAGTGTACAGGGCTACGAGCAGTACTTC. Amino acid sequence: CAWSVQGYEQYF.

In its sample, this clonotype was seen a few times. This may arise from a read error, as a much more abundant clone is one base away. The chain carries TRBV28 and TRBJ2-7; perhaps TRBD1 as D (6 bases). V dropped 7 bases and J dropped 4 bases, with 20 bases sitting between them. The CDR3 length is 15 residues. CDR1 is MDHEN and CDR2 is SYDVKM in the germline V gene. This CDR3 is CASNSPGDTGYEQYF. Written as DNA, the CDR3 is TGTGCCAGCAATTCTCCAGGGGATACCGGGTACGAGCAGTACTTC.

This clonotype was seen more than once but under ten times. The CDR3 loop is CASSLGVHPNEQFF. CDR3 coding DNA: TGTGCCAGCAGTCTCGGGGTACACCCCAATGAGCAGTTCTTC. The chain couples TRBV27 to TRBJ2-1; a possible D gene is TRBD2 (5 bases). The V gene's germline CDR1 is MNHEY and CDR2 SMNVEV (reference sequence). The CDR3 runs 14 residues. V was trimmed by 5 bases and J by 6 bases, leaving 14 bases between them.